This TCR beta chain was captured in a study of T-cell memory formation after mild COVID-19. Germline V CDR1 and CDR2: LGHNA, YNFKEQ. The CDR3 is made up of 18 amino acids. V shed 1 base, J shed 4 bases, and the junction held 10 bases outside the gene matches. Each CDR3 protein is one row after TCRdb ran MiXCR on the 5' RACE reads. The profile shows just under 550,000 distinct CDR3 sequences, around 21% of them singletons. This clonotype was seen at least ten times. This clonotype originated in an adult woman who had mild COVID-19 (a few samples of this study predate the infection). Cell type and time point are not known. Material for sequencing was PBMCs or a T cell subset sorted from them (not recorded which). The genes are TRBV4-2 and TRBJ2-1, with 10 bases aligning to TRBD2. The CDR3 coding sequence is TGTGCCAGCAGCCAAGCCGCAACCGGGACTAGCGTTTACAATGAGCAGTTCTTC. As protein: CASSQAATGTSVYNEQFF.